This T cell receptor (beta chain) came from a study of T cell responses to AZD1222 COVID-19 vaccine (dated by TCRdb to about 2021). The study in broad terms: Because spike-specific TCR depth and breadth did not differ between the two schedules, AZD1222 recipients who got a second dose at roughly 4 weeks were pooled with those who got a second dose at roughly 12 weeks. Trial participants were enrolled by age into subgroups of 18-55, 56-69 and 70-plus years, and around 140, 26 and 57 TCR-sequenced participants, respectively, were included in these subgroups. TCR sequencing covered 233 trial participants: 200 to 220 given two doses of AZD1222 and around 25 given two doses of MenACWY control vaccine.

The CDR3 regions of human TCRbeta chains were analyzed by immunosequencing. The source study handled its data this way. TCRs in the repertoires were matched against a reference library of SARS-CoV-2-specific TCRs that had been generated with the MIRA antigen-specificity platform. Breadth was defined as the fraction of unique TCRs that were SARS-CoV-2-associated. Depth was defined as the fraction of total T cells that were SARS-CoV-2-associated. Each spike-specific TCR was assigned to its reactive spike region and to a CD4 or CD8 class using the MIRA data. Log10-transformed breadth and depth values were compared by one-way ANOVA with Sidak's multiple comparisons tests. Sourced from immuneACCESS, this table was stored by TCRdb with only in-frame sequences that have V and J called. A share of the clones is absent; for the studies checked, an unresolved V gene accounts for under half, and the remainder has no known explanation. V and J calls and clone size are as listed in that table; D and trimming were resolved from the DNA. The sample table contains 100,000 to 150,000 clones; only one count was recorded for about 89% of them. Of the sample, about 1.4% is held by the ten largest clones.

Overall results and qualifications from the work: After two AZD1222 doses, spike-specific TCR breadth and depth were significantly higher than at day 0 and than in MenACWY recipients. Participants were mostly white British and included more females than males, and it was suggested by the authors that clonal diversity may have been underestimated. Reportedly, close to half of the unique spike-specific TCRs recognized epitopes lying outside the regions that are mutated in the B.1.351 and B.1.1.7 variants. In the small 56-69-year group, the increase in depth fell short of significance, most likely because of low power. The vaccine-associated CD4 TCRs covered the entire spike protein, and the dominant responses fell in regions 160-218 and 743-854. Conclusions about previously exposed vaccinees were limited because only a handful of AZD1222 recipients were SARS-CoV-2 seropositive at baseline. Because no day 14 peak-response samples were available, repertoires were characterized only after the peak T cell response.

On this clone itself: Its antigen is not yet known. Nothing much larger sits one base from this clone, and base qualities are not available.

Ends trimmed: V by 5 bases, J by 0 bases; bases unmatched to a gene: 10. The CDR3 measures 17 amino acids from cysteine to phenylalanine. CDR3 DNA only is kept here, 51 bases in frame from base 1. From the germline V gene, CDR1 is SGHNT and CDR2 is YENEEA. This sample's time point label indicates: baseline before first vaccination. Samples from vaccinated people were obtained from the UK trials COV001 and COV002, which included a single-blind randomized controlled phase 2/3 trial of AZD1222 (ChAdOx1 nCoV-19) in healthy adults. For TCRbeta chain sequencing, PBMC samples from trial participants were taken at day 0 and at day 28 after the second dose.

Sequenced material: peripheral blood, taken on day 0 of AZD1222 vaccination. The V and J segments used are TRBV11-3 and TRBJ1-3; the junction holds 7 bases that match TRBD1. The source of this sequence is an adult in good health. The nucleotide sequence reads as follows: TGTGCCAGCAGCCGACAAGACAGGGTGAGCTCTGGAAACACCATATATTTT. It is translated as CASSRQDRVSSGNTIYF.